Listed here are 28 T cell receptor beta chains from one sample, sequenced in a study of blood T cell repertoires in COVID-19. The method was immunoSEQ multiplex PCR; TCRdb's version includes in-frame clones alone and lacks a portion of them. The sample includes about 270,000 clones, about nine tenths of them seen just once. Sequencing used peripheral blood. These receptors were taken from a man aged 35 to 55 with active or convalescent COVID-19.

This clone was seen repeatedly, ten times or more. This rearrangement joins TRBV30 to TRBJ1-2, with unresolved D. V was trimmed by 2 bases and J by 6 bases, leaving 13 bases between them. This CDR3 has 13 residues. Germline assignment: CDR1 GTSNPN and CDR2 SVGIG (reference sequence). The CDR3 here is CAWSRGGRHGYTF. DNA of the CDR3: TGTGCCTGGAGTCGGGGAGGACGTCATGGCTACACCTTC.

The chain uses TRBV7-9 and TRBJ1-5; 9 bases are shared with TRBD1. This CDR3 has 17 residues. Looked up from germline, CDR1 is SEHNR and CDR2 is FQNEAQ (reference sequence). V was pared by 1 base and J by 6 bases, with 10 bases of the junction left unmatched. The chain's CDR3 is CASSLELSGDRAQPQHF. The CDR3 DNA is TGTGCCAGCAGCTTAGAACTCTCGGGGGACAGGGCTCAGCCCCAGCATTTT. Supplemented by reference TRBV7-9 and TRBJ1-5, the full variable domain reads DTGVSQNPRHKITKRGQNVTFRCDPISEHNRLYWYRQTLGQGPEFLTYFQNEAQLEKSRLLSDRFSAERPKGSFSTLEIQRTEQGDSAMYLCASSLELSGDRAQPQHFGDGTRLSIL.

The chain carries TRBV25-1 and TRBJ2-5, with a possible D match to TRBD1 (7 bases). The V gene's germline CDR1 is MGHDK and CDR2 SYGVNS. V was pared by 2 bases and J by 5 bases, with 21 bases between. This CDR3 has 17 residues. Here the CDR3 reads CASSEGWAGGLRETQYF. As DNA, the CDR3 is TGTGCCAGCAGTGAAGGGTGGGCAGGGGGGTTAAGGGAGACCCAGTACTTC.

This clone was found a few times. The chain uses TRBV5-4 and TRBJ2-7, with no clear D. V lost 0 bases to trimming and J lost 3 bases, with 7 bases between them. Germline loops: CDR1 SGHNT, CDR2 YYREEE (reference sequence). The CDR3 is made up of 13 amino acids. The chain's CDR3 is CASSLEASYEQYF. The DNA of the CDR3 is TGTGCCAGCAGCTTGGAGGCTAGCTACGAGCAGTACTTC.

The chain links TRBV7-2 to TRBJ1-4, with D possibly matching TRBD1 (6 bases). Trimming cost V 4 bases and J 4 bases, with 13 bases left between them. The germline gives CDR1 SGHTA, CDR2 FQGNSA. CDR3 length: 15 amino acids. The CDR3 DNA follows: TGTGCCAGCAGCTCCGGGGGGCGAGGTAATGAAAAACTGTTTTTT. Protein product: CASSSGGRGNEKLFF.

This rearrangement joins TRBV24-1 to TRBJ1-1; maybe TRBD1 (6 bases). Germline loops: CDR1 KGHDR, CDR2 SFDVKD. This CDR3 is built from 14 residues. Trimming pared 5 bases from V and 2 bases from J, leaving 11 bases between. Here the CDR3 reads CATSVAGDNTEAFF. The CDR3 DNA sequence: TGTGCCACCAGTGTGGCAGGGGATAACACTGAAGCTTTCTTT.

The chain is built from TRBV19 and TRBJ1-3; 7 bases line up with TRBD1. Germline CDR1 is LNHDA and CDR2 is SQIVND (reference sequence). The CDR3 covers 15 residues. Unmatched junction bases numbered 6, after V lost 7 bases and J lost 0 bases. The DNA for the CDR3 is TGTGCCAGTACCATGCCAGGGGGCTCTGGAAACACCATATATTTT. It is translated as CASTMPGGSGNTIYF.

This clone has just a few counts. The chain recombines TRBV19 with TRBJ1-6, with D unresolved. The CDR3 is 14 residues long. Trimming left V 5 bases short and J 7 bases short, with 12 bases between. CDR1 LNHDA and CDR2 SQIVND come from the germline V gene (reference sequence). The CDR3 bases are TGTGCCAGTAGTGCGACCTTGGGCAATTCACCCCTCCACTTT. Amino acids: CASSATLGNSPLHF.

V and J are TRBV5-8 and TRBJ2-2, with D possibly being TRBD2 (5 bases). This CDR3 has 13 residues. Germline lookup yields CDR1 SGHTS and CDR2 YDEGEE. V was shortened by 4 bases and J by 7 bases, with 11 bases between the two germline ends. In DNA, the CDR3 is TGTGCCAGCAGCCGGACTTTTTTCGGGGAGCTGTTTTTT. Translated: CASSRTFFGELFF.

The chain employs TRBV5-1 and TRBJ2-7; a possible D gene is TRBD1 (6 bases). CDR1 is SGHRS, CDR2 YFSETQ, per germline. The V and J ends lost 0 bases and 6 bases respectively, with 10 bases between them. This CDR3 region has 13 residues. The CDR3 coding sequence is TGCGCCAGCAGCTTGGAGGTAGGGGGCGAGCAGTACTTC. The encoded protein is CASSLEVGGEQYF.

V usage is TRBV7-9 and J usage is TRBJ1-6, with D hard to call. CDR1 and CDR2 (germline): SEHNR, FQNEAQ (reference sequence). The CDR3 has 12 residues. V was clipped by 3 bases and J by 10 bases, with 7 bases between them. This CDR3 reads CASSLAYSPLHF. CDR3 DNA: TGTGCCAGCAGCTTGGCTTACTCACCCCTCCACTTT.

The table lists this clone with a count of one. The V call is TRBV7-9, the J call TRBJ1-6; 7 positions match TRBD1. J lost 5 bases, V lost 5 bases, and 6 bases had no gene match. Germline CDR1 is SEHNR and CDR2 is FQNEAQ (reference sequence). CDR3 length: 15 amino acids. The CDR3 nucleotides read TGTGCCAGCAGCGGGCCCGGGACAGATAATTCACCCCTCCACTTT. It encodes CASSGPGTDNSPLHF.

This sequence joins TRBV18 and TRBJ2-5; perhaps TRBD1 as D (6 bases). CDR1 and CDR2 (germline): KGHSH, LQKENI. Trimming cost V 2 bases and J 3 bases, with 10 bases left between them. The CDR3 covers 14 residues. The CDR3: CASSPNKGEETQYF. For the CDR3, the DNA is TGTGCCAGCTCACCAAACAAGGGGGAAGAGACCCAGTACTTC.

The chain is built from TRBV12-2 and TRBJ2-3; no DNA check was done on the table's D call, TRBD1. TRBV12-2 is a documented pseudogene. The CDR3 consists of 17 residues. CDR3 DNA: TGTGCAAGTCGCTTAAGGCTGCCAGGCGCATGCACAGATACGCAGTATTTT. It codes for CASRLRLPGACTDTQYF.

The J gene is TRBJ1-1, the V gene TRBV9, with 7 bases matching TRBD1. Germline V lookup: CDR1 SGDLS, CDR2 YYNGEE. The CDR3 consists of 18 residues. With 4 bases clipped from V and 3 bases from J, the junction kept 18 bases outside the gene matches. Here the CDR3 DNA reads TGTGCCAGCAGCCCACGTAGCCCTGCCTCCGGGACAGACACTGAAGCTTTCTTT. As protein: CASSPRSPASGTDTEAFF.

The chain is built from TRBV11-2 and TRBJ1-6; tentatively, D is TRBD1 (6 bases). Per germline, CDR1 SGHAT and CDR2 FQNNGV. This CDR3 comprises 15 residues. Trimming shortened V by 0 bases and J by 7 bases, and 10 bases separated the two germline ends. CDR3 region: CASSLDPGDNSPLHF. Written as DNA, the CDR3 is TGTGCCAGCAGCTTAGATCCAGGGGACAATTCACCCCTCCACTTT. Based on the CDR3 plus reference TRBV11-2 and TRBJ1-6, the full variable domain is EAGVAQSPRYKIIEKRQSVAFWCNPISGHATLYWYQQILGQGPKLLIQFQNNGVVDDSQLPKDRFSAERLKGVDSTLKIQPAKLEDSAVYLCASSLDPGDNSPLHFGNGTRLTVT.

The chain recombines TRBV5-4 with TRBJ2-1; D uncertain. CDR1 and CDR2 from the germline V gene are SGHNT and YYREEE (reference sequence). V was clipped by 4 bases and J by 0 bases, with 14 bases between them. The CDR3 is 16 residues long. CDR3 in amino acids: CASSQSFFSSYNEQFF. The CDR3 nucleotides read TGTGCCAGCAGCCAAAGCTTTTTTTCCTCCTACAATGAGCAGTTCTTC.

The chain links TRBV6-5 to TRBJ1-1, with 7 positions matching TRBD1. The CDR3 totals 14 residues. V lost 7 bases, J lost 3 bases, and 8 bases stayed unmatched. Germline V gene data show CDR1 as MNHEY and CDR2 as SVGAGI. The CDR3 protein is CASNHRGGDTEAFF. The DNA of the CDR3 is TGTGCCAGCAATCACAGGGGAGGCGACACTGAAGCTTTCTTT.

The chain couples TRBV11-2 to TRBJ2-3, with D uncertain. Germline lookup yields CDR1 SGHAT and CDR2 FQNNGV. CDR3 length equals 13 residues. The V gene lost 2 bases and the J gene lost 3 bases, with 6 bases spanning the gap. The CDR3: CASSLPYTDTQYF. The CDR3 coding sequence is TGTGCCAGCAGCTTACCCTATACAGATACGCAGTATTTT.

V usage is TRBV18 and J usage is TRBJ1-5; D not certain. The CDR3 is 15 amino acids. Trimming stripped 5 bases from V and 4 bases from J, with 15 bases between. Germline V gives CDR1 KGHSH, CDR2 LQKENI. CDR3 region: CASSEDGMWNQPQHF. DNA of the CDR3: TGTGCCAGCTCAGAAGACGGGATGTGGAATCAGCCCCAGCATTTT.

The chain recombines TRBV5-1 with TRBJ1-2; a weak D match, TRBD1 (6 bases). In germline, CDR1 is SGHRS, CDR2 YFSETQ. The CDR3 has 15 residues. V lost 4 bases to trimming and J lost 0 bases, with 13 bases between them. The CDR3 loop is CASSPAGVTNYGYTF. The CDR3 DNA reads as TGCGCCAGCAGCCCGGCAGGGGTTACTAACTATGGCTACACCTTC.

This chain links TRBV5-1 with TRBJ2-1, with TRBD2 matching over 10 bases. Germline V CDR1 and CDR2: SGHRS, YFSETQ. V was pared by 1 base and J by 4 bases, with 8 bases of the junction left unmatched. CDR3 length: 17 residues. DNA of the CDR3: TGCGCCAGCAGCTTGAACTCGCTAGCGGGAGCATACAATGAGCAGTTCTTC. Its translation is CASSLNSLAGAYNEQFF.

The V call is TRBV29-1, the J call TRBJ2-7, with TRBD1 matching 8 bases. Germline V gene sequence: CDR1 SQVTM, CDR2 ANQGSEA. This CDR3 region has 13 residues. V lost 7 bases to trimming and J lost 4 bases; unmatched junction nucleotides: 9. In nucleotides, the CDR3 is TGCAGCGGTGGACAGGGTGGCGGGTACGAGCAGTACTTC. Its protein product is CSGGQGGGYEQYF.

This chain joins TRBV5-1 and TRBJ2-5; D might be TRBD2 (5 bases). Germline CDR1 is SGHRS and CDR2 is YFSETQ. V gave up 1 base and J gave up 5 bases, with 15 bases separating them. The CDR3 contains 15 residues. In DNA, the CDR3 is TGCGCCAGCAGCTTGCGAGCGGCGGCCGGGGAGACCCAGTACTTC. Translating it yields CASSLRAAAGETQYF. Combining the CDR3 with reference TRBV5-1 and TRBJ2-5 gives the whole variable domain KAGVTQTPRYLIKTRGQQVTLSCSPISGHRSVSWYQQTPGQGLQFLFEYFSETQRNKGNFPGRFSGRQFSNSRSEMNVSTLELGDSALYLCASSLRAAAGETQYFGPGTRLLVL.

The gene calls are TRBV10-3 and TRBJ1-1, with D tentatively TRBD1 (6 bases). Germline CDR1 and CDR2: ENHRY and SYGVKD. V was cut by 0 bases and J by 8 bases, with 13 bases left in between. This CDR3 contains 14 residues. The CDR3 is CAISESMRGGEAFF. Written as DNA, the CDR3 is TGTGCCATCAGTGAGTCCATGAGGGGGGGAGAAGCTTTCTTT.

This clone was recorded only once. The chain recombines TRBV27 with TRBJ1-1, with D hard to call. Germline CDR1 MNHEY, CDR2 SMNVEV (reference sequence). V lost 1 base and J 0 bases, leaving 9 bases between the germline ends. CDR3 length: 15 residues. CDR3 loop: CASSLFLGLNTEAFF. CDR3 DNA: TGTGCCAGCAGTTTATTCCTGGGCTTGAACACTGAAGCTTTCTTT.

This chain links TRBV5-4 with TRBJ2-3; tentatively, D is TRBD1 (5 bases). Germline assignment: CDR1 SGHNT and CDR2 YYREEE (reference sequence). The V end was cut by 4 bases, the J end by 0 bases, with 12 bases between. The CDR3 is 15 residues long. CDR3 residues: CASSVDRPSTDTQYF. The CDR3 nucleotides read TGTGCCAGCAGCGTAGACAGACCTAGCACAGATACGCAGTATTTT.

This clone was seen a handful of times. V gene TRBV10-3 combines with J gene TRBJ2-7; TRBD1 agrees at 7 bases. CDR1 ENHRY and CDR2 SYGVKD come from the germline V gene. This CDR3 region has 14 residues. The junction had 9 bases not matched to a gene; V was cut back by 5 bases and J by 5 bases. DNA for the CDR3: TGTGCCATCAGTAAACAGGGGCGCCCCAACGAGCAGTACTTC. Residues: CAISKQGRPNEQYF.